This T cell receptor (beta chain) appears in the sequencing data of a study of CD8 T cells in ankylosing spondylitis. Findings of the study overall: Clones linked with disease were CD8+ and fairly uncommon in the peripheral blood. Reportedly, disease-linked clones are significantly enriched in ankylosing spondylitis patients' matched synovial fluid. Earlier work had already found some motif variants in reactive arthritis synovial fluid and blood.

Many counts were recorded for this clonotype. Its antigen is unidentified. Making use of molecular barcodes, quantitative 5'-RACE generated TCR beta libraries. One entry per CDR3 protein, called by TCRdb with MiXCR from the 5' RACE reads. The sample records more than 150,000 distinct CDR3 sequences, approximately 18% being singletons. Deletions cut 8 bases from V and 1 base from J, with 8 bases between. CDR1 and CDR2 from the germline V gene are MGHRA and YSYEKL. There are 12 residues in the CDR3. The TCR originated in a male donor aged 5-30 years with ankylosing spondylitis or in good health (not recorded which). Material: blood, either unsorted or a sorted T cell fraction (not recorded which). The chain employs TRBV4-1 and TRBJ1-2, with D unclear. The CDR3 nucleotides are TGCGCCAGCGCCAACAATAACTATGGCTACACCTTC. Amino acids: CASANNNYGYTF.